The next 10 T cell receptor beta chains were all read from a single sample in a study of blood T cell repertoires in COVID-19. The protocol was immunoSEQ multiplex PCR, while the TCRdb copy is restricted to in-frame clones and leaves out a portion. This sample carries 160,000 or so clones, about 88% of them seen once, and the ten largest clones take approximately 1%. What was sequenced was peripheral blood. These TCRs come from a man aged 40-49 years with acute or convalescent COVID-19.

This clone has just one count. The CDR3 here is CASSYSSVAFYGYTF. CDR3 sequence (DNA): TGTGCCAGCAGTTACTCATCAGTAGCCTTCTATGGCTACACCTTC. The V gene is TRBV6-5, the J gene TRBJ1-2; D is unclear. Trimming left V 0 bases short and J 4 bases short, with 12 bases between. CDR1 MNHEY and CDR2 SVGAGI come from the germline V gene. The CDR3 runs to 15 residues.

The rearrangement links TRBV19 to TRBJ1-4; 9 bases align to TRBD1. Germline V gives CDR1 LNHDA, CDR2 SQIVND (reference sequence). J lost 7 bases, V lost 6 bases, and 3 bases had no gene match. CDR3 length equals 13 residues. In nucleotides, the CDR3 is TGTGCCAGTAGGACAGGGGGTGGTGAAAAACTGTTTTTT. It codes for CASRTGGGEKLFF.

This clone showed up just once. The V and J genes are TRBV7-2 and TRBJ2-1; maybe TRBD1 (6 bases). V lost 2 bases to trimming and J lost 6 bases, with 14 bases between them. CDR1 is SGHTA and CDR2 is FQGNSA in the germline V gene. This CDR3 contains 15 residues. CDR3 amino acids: CASSLNRAGSNEQFF. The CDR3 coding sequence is TGTGCCAGCAGCTTAAACAGGGCAGGGTCCAATGAGCAGTTCTTC.

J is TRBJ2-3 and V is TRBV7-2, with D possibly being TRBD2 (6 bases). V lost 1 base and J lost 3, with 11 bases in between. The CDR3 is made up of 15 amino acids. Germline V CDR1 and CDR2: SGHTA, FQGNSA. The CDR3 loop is CASSLGLGRTDTQYF. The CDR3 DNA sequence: TGTGCCAGCAGCTTAGGACTAGGGAGGACAGATACGCAGTATTTT.

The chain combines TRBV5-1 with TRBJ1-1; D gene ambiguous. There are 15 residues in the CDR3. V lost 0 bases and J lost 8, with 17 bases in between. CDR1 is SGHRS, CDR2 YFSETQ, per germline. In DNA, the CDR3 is TGCGCCAGCAGCTTGGCCGGAGGCAGCGGAGCCGAAGCTTTCTTT. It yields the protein CASSLAGGSGAEAFF.

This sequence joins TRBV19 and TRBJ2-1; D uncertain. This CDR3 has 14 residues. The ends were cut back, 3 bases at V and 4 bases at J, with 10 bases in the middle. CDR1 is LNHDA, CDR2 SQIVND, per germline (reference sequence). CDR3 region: CASSIVGRYNEQFF. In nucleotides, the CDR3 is TGTGCCAGTAGTATTGTGGGCAGATACAATGAGCAGTTCTTC.

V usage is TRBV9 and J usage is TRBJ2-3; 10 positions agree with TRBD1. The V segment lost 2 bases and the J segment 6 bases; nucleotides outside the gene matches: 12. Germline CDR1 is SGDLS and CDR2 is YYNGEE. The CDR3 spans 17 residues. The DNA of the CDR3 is TGTGCCAGCAGCGTCGGTAGCCGGGGGACAGGGGCGGATACGCAGTATTTT. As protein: CASSVGSRGTGADTQYF.

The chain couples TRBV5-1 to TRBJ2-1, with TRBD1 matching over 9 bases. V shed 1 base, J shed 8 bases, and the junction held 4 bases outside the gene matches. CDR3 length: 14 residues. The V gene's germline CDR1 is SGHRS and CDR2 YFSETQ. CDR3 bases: TGCGCCAGCAGCTTGCGGGACAGGGCAGATGAGCAGTTCTTC. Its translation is CASSLRDRADEQFF. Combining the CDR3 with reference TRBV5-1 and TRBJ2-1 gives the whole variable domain KAGVTQTPRYLIKTRGQQVTLSCSPISGHRSVSWYQQTPGQGLQFLFEYFSETQRNKGNFPGRFSGRQFSNSRSEMNVSTLELGDSALYLCASSLRDRADEQFFGPGTRLTVL.

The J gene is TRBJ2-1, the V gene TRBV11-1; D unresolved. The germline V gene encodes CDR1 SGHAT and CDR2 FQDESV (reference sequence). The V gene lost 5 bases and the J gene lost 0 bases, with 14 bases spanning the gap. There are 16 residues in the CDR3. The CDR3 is CASSPTARSSYNEQFF. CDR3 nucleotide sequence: TGTGCCAGCAGCCCGACGGCAAGGAGCTCCTACAATGAGCAGTTCTTC.

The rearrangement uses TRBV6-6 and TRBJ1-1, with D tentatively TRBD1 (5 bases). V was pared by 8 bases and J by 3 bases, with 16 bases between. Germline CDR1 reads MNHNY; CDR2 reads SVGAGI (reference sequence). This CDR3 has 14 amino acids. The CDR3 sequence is CASVGQRGYTEAFF. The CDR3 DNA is TGTGCCAGCGTAGGACAAAGGGGTTACACTGAAGCTTTCTTT.